These 31 T cell receptor beta chains originate from one sample sequenced in a study of CD8 T cells in Susac syndrome. Reverse transcription of roughly 0.45 to 1 ug RNA was performed with random hexamers. One entry per CDR3 protein results from TCRdb running MiXCR on the immunoSEQ multiplex PCR reads. This repertoire shows 210,000 or so distinct CDR3 sequences, roughly 93% found once; its top ten account for 0.15%. Material for sequencing was CD4+ T cells from PBMCs. These receptors were taken from a human donor with Susac syndrome.

The rearrangement links TRBV7-2 to TRBJ2-7; either TRBD1 or TRBD2 may supply D (5 bases each). Germline CDR1 SGHTA, CDR2 FQGNSA. CDR3 length: 16 residues. V gave up 4 bases and J gave up 0 bases, with 16 bases separating them. DNA for the CDR3: TGTGCCAGCAGCTCCACCGGGACCGTGATCTCCTACGAGCAGTACTTC. Encoded protein: CASSSTGTVISYEQYF.

V gene TRBV5-4 combines with J gene TRBJ1-1; D not certain. Germline CDR1 reads SGHNT; CDR2 reads YYREEE (reference sequence). V was cut by 2 bases and J by 1 base, with 12 bases left in between. The CDR3 extends over 15 amino acids. CDR3 nucleotides: TGTGCCAGCAGCTTCCCGGGCCTAAAGAACACTGAAGCTTTCTTT. Its translation is CASSFPGLKNTEAFF. Supplemented by reference TRBV5-4 and TRBJ1-1, the full variable domain reads ETGVTQSPTHLIKTRGQQVTLRCSSQSGHNTVSWYQQALGQGPQFIFQYYREEENGRGNFPPRFSGLQFPNYSSELNVNALELDDSALYLCASSFPGLKNTEAFFGQGTRLTVV.

The rearrangement links TRBV2 to TRBJ2-1; TRBD1 agrees at 7 bases. Germline V gives CDR1 SNHLY, CDR2 FYNNEI. Germline trimming cut 8 bases from V and 0 bases from J; bases unmatched to any gene: 4. There are 14 residues in the CDR3. This CDR3 is CASGGQSSYNEQFF. CDR3 sequence (DNA): TGTGCCAGCGGGGGACAGAGCTCCTACAATGAGCAGTTCTTC.

As concerns this clonotype: One end of the junction is discordant with germline, which a read error may explain. The rearrangement links TRBV5-1 to TRBJ2-7; D not certain. The length of the CDR3 is 13 residues. CDR1 SGHRS and CDR2 YFSETQ come from the germline V gene. CDR3 nucleotide sequence: TGCGCCAGCAGCTTGGACCACCAGGCACCAGTAGTCTTC. Translating gives CASSLDHQAPVVF.

The CDR3 sequence: CASSLGLVGNSPLHF. The CDR3 DNA sequence: TGCGCCAGCAGCCTAGGTTTGGTGGGGAATTCACCCCTCCACTTT. The chain links TRBV4-3 to TRBJ1-6; D uncertain. V was trimmed by 4 bases and J by 7 bases, leaving 14 bases between them. The V gene's germline CDR1 is LGHNA and CDR2 YSLEER. The CDR3 spans 15 residues.

The chain links TRBV30 to TRBJ1-6, with D maybe TRBD1 (6 bases). The CDR3 extends over 17 amino acids. Trimming took off 3 bases at V and 3 bases at J, with 18 bases between the two ends. Per germline, CDR1 GTSNPN and CDR2 SVGIG (reference sequence). The CDR3, as DNA: TGTGCCTGGAGCGGACCTGAAAGGGGGGTCTATAATTCACCCCTCCACTTT. Residues: CAWSGPERGVYNSPLHF.

This chain connects TRBV27 to TRBJ2-3; 11 bases are a match to TRBD1. The V and J ends lost 8 bases and 4 bases, in that order; junction bases with no gene match: 8. This CDR3 has 15 residues. In germline, CDR1 is MNHEY, CDR2 SMNVEV (reference sequence). CDR3: CASGTGGMWADTQYF. DNA for the CDR3: TGTGCCAGCGGGACAGGGGGGATGTGGGCAGATACGCAGTATTTT.

This clonotype was recorded once. The rearrangement links TRBV9 to TRBJ1-4; 7 positions match TRBD1. In germline, CDR1 is SGDLS, CDR2 YYNGEE. The J segment lost 7 bases and the V segment lost 3 bases, leaving 9 bases of the junction unmatched. The CDR3 runs to 15 residues. Here the CDR3 reads CASSEGDSRTEKLFF. CDR3 nucleotides: TGTGCCAGCAGCGAGGGGGACAGCCGGACTGAAAAACTGTTTTTT.

The V and J genes are TRBV27 and TRBJ1-2, with no clear D. Looked up from germline, CDR1 is MNHEY and CDR2 is SMNVEV (reference sequence). V shed 3 bases and J shed 2 bases, with 19 bases lying between them. This CDR3 has 17 residues. As DNA, the CDR3 is TGTGCCAGCAGTTTGAACGGCAGAGGCGGAGGGAACTATGGCTACACCTTC. This encodes CASSLNGRGGGNYGYTF.

This chain joins TRBV19 and TRBJ1-2; TRBD1 matches at 7 bases. Germline V gives CDR1 LNHDA, CDR2 SQIVND (reference sequence). The CDR3 runs to 13 residues. V trimming: 7 bases; J trimming: 4 bases; junction bases outside the gene matches: 6. The CDR3 DNA is TGTGCCAGTACTACAGGGGATATCTATGGCTACACCTTC. It codes for CASTTGDIYGYTF.

The J gene is TRBJ2-3, the V gene TRBV30; 8 bases align to TRBD2. This CDR3 spans 12 amino acids. Germline CDR1 reads GTSNPN; CDR2 reads SVGIG (reference sequence). V shed 0 bases, J shed 8 bases, and the junction held 1 base outside the gene matches. The DNA of the CDR3 is TGTGCCTGGAGTGTACGGGAGGGTACGCAGTATTTT. Protein product: CAWSVREGTQYF.

The CDR3 is CASSTRRQGEGQPQHF. The CDR3 DNA sequence: TGTGCCAGTAGTACACGAAGGCAGGGAGAGGGTCAGCCCCAGCATTTT. The gene calls are TRBV19 and TRBJ1-5; tentative D call: TRBD1 (5 bases). The CDR3 extends over 16 amino acids. Trimming pared 4 bases from V and 6 bases from J, leaving 19 bases between. The V gene's germline CDR1 is LNHDA and CDR2 SQIVND (reference sequence).

DNA for the CDR3: TGTGCCAGCAGGACCGACAGCAATTCACCCCTCCACTTT. This codes for CASRTDSNSPLHF. The V call is TRBV6-2 or TRBV6-3, the J call TRBJ1-6, with D possibly being TRBD1 (5 bases). From germline, CDR1 is MNHEY and CDR2 SVGEGT. Deletions cut 6 bases from V and 7 bases from J, with 10 bases between. The CDR3 consists of 13 residues.

The rearrangement uses TRBV20-1 and TRBJ1-4; D call uncertain. Trimming cost V 1 base and J 4 bases, with 7 bases left between them. In germline, CDR1 is DFQATT, CDR2 SNEGSKA (reference sequence). This CDR3 is 13 amino acids long. CDR3 in amino acids: CSARGGDNEKLFF. The DNA for the CDR3 is TGCAGTGCTAGAGGGGGTGATAATGAAAAACTGTTTTTT.

This chain joins TRBV29-1 and TRBJ1-1; D is possibly TRBD1 (5 bases). Deletions cut 5 bases from V and 3 bases from J, with 16 bases between. Germline V lookup: CDR1 SQVTM, CDR2 ANQGSEA. The CDR3 consists of 14 residues. CDR3 residues: CSVQPPGRDTEAFF. CDR3 bases: TGCAGCGTTCAACCCCCGGGACGGGACACTGAAGCTTTCTTT.

The chain carries TRBV30 and TRBJ1-3; 7 bases are shared with TRBD1. The V gene end was trimmed by 4 bases and the J gene end by 3 bases; junction bases not matched to a gene: 15. CDR3 length: 17 amino acids. The germline V gene encodes CDR1 GTSNPN and CDR2 SVGIG (reference sequence). The CDR3 region has the DNA TGTGCCTGGAAGATGGAGGGGGCAAGGATGTTTGGAAACACCATATATTTT. Residues: CAWKMEGARMFGNTIYF.

The chain recombines TRBV14 with TRBJ2-5; no reliable D call. V dropped 0 bases and J dropped 4 bases, with 12 bases sitting between them. CDR1 and CDR2 (germline): SGHDN, FVKESK. The CDR3 runs to 15 residues. The CDR3 DNA reads TGTGCCAGCAGCCAAGATCGGGTCCGGTCAGAGACCCAGTACTTC. Its translation: CASSQDRVRSETQYF.

The rearrangement joins TRBV7-8 to TRBJ2-1, with D perhaps TRBD1 (5 bases). This CDR3 is 12 amino acids long. The V end was cut by 4 bases, the J end by 10 bases, with 11 bases between. Germline CDR1 reads SGHVS; CDR2 reads FQNEAQ. For the CDR3, the DNA is TGTGCCAGCAGCTCGGACAATCGGGAGCAGTTCTTC. Its protein product is CASSSDNREQFF.

The V and J genes are TRBV20-1 and TRBJ2-7, with 10 positions matching TRBD1. The CDR3 spans 14 residues. V lost 4 bases and J lost 0; bases outside the gene matches: 3. CDR1 and CDR2 (germline): DFQATT, SNEGSKA (reference sequence). The CDR3 coding sequence is TGCAGTGCTACCCGGGACAGGGGCTCCTACGAGCAGTACTTC. It encodes CSATRDRGSYEQYF.

The CDR3 here is CASSRQYNEQFF. CDR3 sequence (DNA): TGTGCCAGCAGCCGACAGTACAATGAGCAGTTCTTC. This chain uses TRBV11-2 with TRBJ2-1; possibly TRBD1 for D (5 bases). Germline V gene data show CDR1 as SGHAT and CDR2 as FQNNGV. This CDR3 region has 12 residues. Trimming removed 5 bases from V and 4 bases from J, with 6 bases in between.

V gene TRBV6-2 or TRBV6-3 combines with J gene TRBJ2-2; unclear D gene. The CDR3 sequence is 13 residues long. Trimming left V 0 bases short and J 6 bases short, with 5 bases between. From germline, CDR1 is MNHEY and CDR2 SVGEGT. CDR3 sequence reads: CASSYSGPGELFF. As DNA, the CDR3 is TGTGCCAGCAGTTACTCGGGTCCCGGGGAGCTGTTTTTT.

This chain links TRBV18 with TRBJ2-2; 7 bases line up with TRBD2. The V and J ends lost 8 bases and 0 bases, in that order; junction bases with no gene match: 3. Germline assignment: CDR1 KGHSH and CDR2 LQKENI. The CDR3 length is 14 residues. CDR3 coding DNA: TGTGCCAGCCGGGGGGACGCGAACACCGGGGAGCTGTTTTTT. It encodes CASRGDANTGELFF. Full variable domain (rest looked up from reference TRBV18 and TRBJ2-2): NAGVMQNPRHLVRRRGQEARLRCSPMKGHSHVYWYRQLPEEGLKFMVYLQKENIIDESGMPKERFSAEFPKEGPSILRIQQVVRGDSAAYFCASRGDANTGELFFGEGSRLTVL.

The V call is TRBV29-1, the J call TRBJ1-1, with D possibly TRBD1 on 6 matching bases. Trimming took 3 bases from V and 0 from J, leaving 8 bases between them. The germline gives CDR1 SQVTM, CDR2 ANQGSEA. This CDR3 is built from 13 residues. The CDR3 sequence: CSVDEGVNTEAFF. CDR3 sequence (DNA): TGCAGCGTTGACGAGGGGGTGAACACTGAAGCTTTCTTT.

The chain couples TRBV11-1 to TRBJ1-2; TRBD1 matches at 7 bases. There are 13 residues in the CDR3. V lost 5 bases to trimming and J lost 4 bases; unmatched junction nucleotides: 4. Germline CDR1 SGHAT, CDR2 FQDESV (reference sequence). CDR3 residues: CASSEGAVYGYTF. For the CDR3, the DNA is TGTGCCAGCAGCGAGGGGGCGGTCTATGGCTACACCTTC.

This clonotype was picked up a small number of times. This chain links TRBV30 with TRBJ1-1; D gene uncertain. The germline V gene encodes CDR1 GTSNPN and CDR2 SVGIG (reference sequence). V was clipped by 2 bases and J by 3 bases, with 7 bases between them. CDR3 length: 12 amino acids. DNA of the CDR3: TGTGCCTGGAGTCGGAGGGACACTGAAGCTTTCTTT. This translates into CAWSRRDTEAFF.

For this clonotype: Compared with germline, one end of the junction differs, possibly owing to a read error. DNA for the CDR3: TGTGCTAGCAGCTTGGGGACAGGGGATGAGCAGTTCTTC. Its translation is CASSLGTGDEQFF. The rearrangement links TRBV7-7 to TRBJ2-1; TRBD1 aligns across 10 bases. The CDR3 totals 13 residues. CDR1 is SSHAT, CDR2 FNYEAQ, per germline (reference sequence). Using reference TRBV7-7 and TRBJ2-1 for the parts outside the CDR3, the full variable domain is GAGVSQSPRYKVTKRGQDVTLRCDPISSHATLYWYQQALGQGPEFLTYFNYEAQPDKSGLPSDRFSAERPEGSISTLTIQRTEQRDSAMYRCASSLGTGDEQFFGPGTRLTVL.

This clonotype has a handful of counts. This chain connects TRBV24-1 to TRBJ2-7; D unclear. The V and J ends lost 5 bases and 2 bases respectively, with 12 bases between them. CDR1 and CDR2 from the germline V gene are KGHDR and SFDVKD. The CDR3 is 14 amino acids. CDR3 sequence: CATSGRLEPYEQYF. CDR3 sequence (DNA): TGTGCCACCAGTGGCCGTTTGGAGCCCTACGAGCAGTACTTC.

The J gene is TRBJ2-5, the V gene TRBV20-1; D not resolved. The germline V gene encodes CDR1 DFQATT and CDR2 SNEGSKA (reference sequence). This CDR3 has 14 residues. Trimming left V 3 bases short and J 1 base short, with 12 bases between. CDR3 sequence (DNA): TGCAGTGCTAGTAGTGTCAGATCCCAAGAGACCCAGTACTTC. Translation gives CSASSVRSQETQYF.

The V and J genes are TRBV13 and TRBJ1-1; D is uncertain. The CDR3 consists of 15 residues. CDR1 is PRHDT, CDR2 FYEKMQ, per germline (reference sequence). V lost 5 bases and J 1 base, leaving 14 bases between the germline ends. CDR3 sequence reads: CASSHPRARNTEAFF. CDR3 nucleotide sequence: TGTGCCAGCAGCCACCCCCGGGCCCGGAACACTGAAGCTTTCTTT.

The chain uses TRBV12-3 or TRBV12-4 and TRBJ2-7; the D gene is possibly TRBD1 (6 bases). This CDR3 contains 14 residues. V was trimmed by 3 bases and J by 5 bases, leaving 14 bases between them. The CDR3 coding sequence is TGTGCCAGCAGTTTTCAGGGGACGCCCGACGAGCAGTACTTC. Encoded protein: CASSFQGTPDEQYF.

This clonotype has a single count. The rearrangement joins TRBV7-8 to TRBJ1-4; 10 nucleotides match TRBD1. The CDR3 is 17 amino acids. V was clipped by 1 base and J by 8 bases; unmatched bases: 10. Germline V CDR1 and CDR2: SGHVS, FQNEAQ. The CDR3 DNA reads as TGTGCCAGCAGCTTAGAGCCCCCGGGACAGGGGCTAGAAAAACTGTTTTTT. This translates into CASSLEPPGQGLEKLFF.